This is a list of T cell receptor beta chains from one sample in a study of T cells in Graves' hyperthyroidism and ophthalmopathy. One entry per CDR3 protein results from TCRdb running MiXCR on the multiplex PCR reads. The sample yields about 640,000 distinct CDR3 sequences, less than 25% seen once. Sequences were obtained from blood. The receptor set was obtained from a man aged 30 to 45 with Graves' ophthalmopathy. CDR3s include the opening cysteine and the closing phenylalanine or tryptophan. Fields, in order: D gene, clone size, V gene, J gene, CDR3 DNA, CDR3 protein. The D gene is left open where the match is weak. Clone size is stated in some rows and not others, as once, few, many or a class when expanded.

D: -
size: few
V: TRBV20-1
J: TRBJ1-5
DNA: TGCAGTGCTAGAGATTCGACCGTTTATAGCAATCAGCCCCAGCATTTT
CDR3: CSARDSTVYSNQPQHF

D: TRBD1
size: -
V: TRBV11-2
J: TRBJ2-2
DNA: TGTGCCAGCAGCCATCGACAGGGGGCACGAGACACCGGGGAGCTGTTTTTT
CDR3: CASSHRQGARDTGELFF

D: TRBD2
size: -
V: TRBV11-1
J: TRBJ2-1
DNA: TGTGCCAGCAGCTTAGGAGGGACTAGCGGGGCTAGCTCCTACAATGAGCGGTTCTTC
CDR3: CASSLGGTSGASSYNERFF

D: -
size: few
V: TRBV28
J: TRBJ1-1
DNA: TGTGCCAGCAGTTTACGGCCCCACACTGAAGCTTTCTTT
CDR3: CASSLRPHTEAFF

D: -
size: many
V: TRBV7-9
J: TRBJ2-4
DNA: TGTGCCAGCAGCTTAGCGGGCGACGGGCCCAAAAACATTCAGTACTTC
CDR3: CASSLAGDGPKNIQYF

D: TRBD2
size: few
V: TRBV28
J: TRBJ2-7
DNA: TGTGCCACAACTAGCGTCCCCTACGAGCAGTACTTC
CDR3: CATTSVPYEQYF

D: TRBD2
size: few
V: TRBV9
J: TRBJ2-3
DNA: TGTGCCAGCAGCGATGGGACTAGCGGGAGCCGCCGGGATACGCAGTATTTT
CDR3: CASSDGTSGSRRDTQYF

D: TRBD1
size: -
V: TRBV28
J: TRBJ1-5
DNA: TGTGCCAGCAGGATGACAGGGTTGCAGCCCCAGCATTTT
CDR3: CASRMTGLQPQHF

D: -
size: few
V: TRBV12-3/TRBV12-4
J: TRBJ2-3
DNA: TGTGCCTCTCAAAAAGGGACTCAAGCAGATACGCAGTATTTT
CDR3: CASQKGTQADTQYF

D: TRBD1
size: few
V: TRBV11-2
J: TRBJ2-5
DNA: TGTGCCAGCAGAAATCAGCCGGGACAGGGGAGAGAGACCCAGTACTTC
CDR3: CASRNQPGQGRETQYF

D: TRBD1
size: -
V: TRBV28
J: TRBJ1-4
DNA: TGTGCCAGCAGTCCTCCAGGGGGGAACGATGAAAAACTGTTTTTT
CDR3: CASSPPGGNDEKLFF

D: -
size: few
V: TRBV20-1
J: TRBJ1-1
DNA: TGCAGTGCGATGATCACTGAAGCTTTCTTT
CDR3: CSAMITEAFF

D: TRBD2
size: many
V: TRBV7-8
J: TRBJ2-1
DNA: TGTGCCAGCAGCTCCAGGACTAGCGGGAGTTTTGATGAGCAGTTCTTC
CDR3: CASSSRTSGSFDEQFF

D: -
size: -
V: TRBV4-2
J: TRBJ2-5
DNA: TGTGCCAGCAGCCAAGATCTGTCAGCCGGGGAGACCCAGTACTTC
CDR3: CASSQDLSAGETQYF

D: TRBD1
size: -
V: TRBV12-3/TRBV12-4
J: TRBJ2-2
DNA: TGTGCCAGCAGCCTTGACAGGGGCGTGAACACCGGGGAGCTGTTTTTT
CDR3: CASSLDRGVNTGELFF

D: -
size: few
V: TRBV6-1
J: TRBJ2-1
DNA: TGTGCCAGCAGACCGACCCAGGGACATGAGCAGTTCTTC
CDR3: CASRPTQGHEQFF

D: TRBD1
size: few
V: TRBV30
J: TRBJ2-7
DNA: TGTGCCTGGGGACAGGGGACCTACGAGCAGTACTTC
CDR3: CAWGQGTYEQYF

D: -
size: many
V: TRBV5-1
J: TRBJ2-6
DNA: TGCGCCAGCAGCAAATCCCCGGGGGCTGGGGCCAACGTCCTGACTTTC
CDR3: CASSKSPGAGANVLTF

D: -
size: -
V: TRBV5-1
J: TRBJ2-6
DNA: TGCGCCAGCAGCTTGAACGGGAACGGGGCCAACGTCCTGACTTTC
CDR3: CASSLNGNGANVLTF

D: -
size: many
V: TRBV5-1
J: TRBJ2-5
DNA: TGTGCCAGCAGCTTAGTGGGGGGCCAGGAGACCCAGTACTTC
CDR3: CASSLVGGQETQYF

D: TRBD1
size: -
V: TRBV7-9
J: TRBJ2-7
DNA: TGTGCCAGCAGCACGACAGGGTACGACGAGCAGTACTTC
CDR3: CASSTTGYDEQYF

D: -
size: -
V: TRBV6-1
J: TRBJ2-7
DNA: TGTGCCAGCAGTTCAGGGAACTACGAGCAGTACTTC
CDR3: CASSSGNYEQYF

D: -
size: -
V: TRBV9
J: TRBJ1-1
DNA: TGTGCCAGCAGCGCCGAGGGAGGGGCCTTGAACACTGAAGCTTTCTTT
CDR3: CASSAEGGALNTEAFF

D: -
size: -
V: TRBV5-1
J: TRBJ2-1
DNA: TGCGCCAGCAGCTTCGGAGGGAGTCGGAATGAGCAGTTCTTC
CDR3: CASSFGGSRNEQFF

D: TRBD1
size: many
V: TRBV28
J: TRBJ1-5
DNA: TGTAGTGGACAGGCTGGTAATCAGCCCCAGCATTTT
CDR3: CSGQAGNQPQHF

D: -
size: many
V: TRBV3-1
J: TRBJ1-5
DNA: TGTGCCAGCAGCCAAGGGGCGAGCAATCAGCCCCAGCATTTT
CDR3: CASSQGASNQPQHF

D: -
size: many
V: TRBV6-1
J: TRBJ2-2
DNA: TGTGCCAGCATCGCGGGGCGGAACACCGGGGAGCTGTTTTTT
CDR3: CASIAGRNTGELFF

D: -
size: -
V: TRBV7-2
J: TRBJ2-3
DNA: TGTGCCAGCAGCTTAGTGGGTGTAGGCAGCCCCCCAGATACGCAGTATTTT
CDR3: CASSLVGVGSPPDTQYF

D: TRBD2
size: few
V: TRBV20-1
J: TRBJ2-7
DNA: TGCAGTGCTAGAGATAAAATCCTAGCGGGAGGGTACGAGCAGTACTTC
CDR3: CSARDKILAGGYEQYF

D: -
size: -
V: TRBV27
J: TRBJ2-7
DNA: TGTGCCAGCAGTTTAGACCGGGACCCATTCTACGAGCAGTACTTC
CDR3: CASSLDRDPFYEQYF

D: TRBD2
size: few
V: TRBV3-1
J: TRBJ2-1
DNA: TGTGCCAGCAAACCGACTAGCGCCCACTACAATGAGCAGTTCTTC
CDR3: CASKPTSAHYNEQFF

D: -
size: many
V: TRBV28
J: TRBJ1-1
DNA: TGTGCCAGCAGTCCCCCCGGACGGAACACTGAAGCTTTCTTT
CDR3: CASSPPGRNTEAFF

D: -
size: -
V: TRBV6-1
J: TRBJ2-1
DNA: TGTGCCACAACAGGCCTAGCGAGGAATGAGCAGTTCTTC
CDR3: CATTGLARNEQFF

D: -
size: -
V: TRBV7-2
J: TRBJ2-1
DNA: TGTGCCAGCAGCTTTAGGGCAGGGAACAATGAGCAGTTCTTC
CDR3: CASSFRAGNNEQFF

D: -
size: -
V: TRBV7-9
J: TRBJ2-1
DNA: TGTGCCAGCAGGGTCCCCCTCCAAGCGGTCGCCTACAATGAGCAGTTCTTC
CDR3: CASRVPLQAVAYNEQFF

D: -
size: many
V: TRBV7-2
J: TRBJ2-3
DNA: TGTGCCAGCAGCCCGGGATCTTCAGATACGCAGTATTTT
CDR3: CASSPGSSDTQYF

D: -
size: many
V: TRBV30
J: TRBJ1-2
DNA: TGTGCCTGGAGTGGGGGTACAGGTCTCGGCTACACCTTC
CDR3: CAWSGGTGLGYTF

D: -
size: many
V: TRBV28
J: TRBJ2-5
DNA: TGTGCCAGCAGTTTACTAGGGGGAGGGCCTCAAGAGACCCAGTACTTC
CDR3: CASSLLGGGPQETQYF

D: -
size: many
V: TRBV9
J: TRBJ2-1
DNA: TGTGCCAGCAGCGTTGGAGGGGGGAATGAGCAGTTCTTC
CDR3: CASSVGGGNEQFF

D: TRBD1
size: -
V: TRBV10-3
J: TRBJ2-7
DNA: TGTGCCATCATGGGACAGGGATCCTACGAGCAGTACTTC
CDR3: CAIMGQGSYEQYF

D: -
size: -
V: TRBV29-1
J: TRBJ2-7
DNA: TGCAGCGCCTCGGCCCCGGGGGGCCCAAGCTACGAGCAGTACTTC
CDR3: CSASAPGGPSYEQYF

D: -
size: few
V: TRBV20-1
J: TRBJ2-7
DNA: TGCAGTGCCTCCTCCCACAACTCCTACGAGCAGTACTTC
CDR3: CSASSHNSYEQYF

D: TRBD1
size: once
V: TRBV10-1
J: TRBJ1-5
DNA: TGCGCCAGCAGGGGGGACAGTCTCAATCAGCCCCAGCATTTT
CDR3: CASRGDSLNQPQHF

D: -
size: -
V: TRBV4-3
J: TRBJ1-1
DNA: TGCGCCAGCAGCCAAGAGAACCACTGCGTGGATAGGACTGAAGCTTTCTTT
CDR3: CASSQENHCVDRTEAFF

D: -
size: -
V: TRBV27
J: TRBJ2-5
DNA: TGTGCCAGCAGTTTGGCGGGGCGGACGTACCAAGAGACCCAGTACTTC
CDR3: CASSLAGRTYQETQYF

D: -
size: many
V: TRBV5-1
J: TRBJ1-1
DNA: TGCGCCAGCAGCTTGCTGTCGGAGACTGAAGCTTTCTTT
CDR3: CASSLLSETEAFF

D: -
size: many
V: TRBV3-1
J: TRBJ1-4
DNA: TGTGCCAGCAGCCGCAAAGACGGTGAAAAACTGTTTTTT
CDR3: CASSRKDGEKLFF

D: TRBD2
size: many
V: TRBV27
J: TRBJ2-7
DNA: TGTGCCAGCAGTTTAGGCGGCGGGAGTTTTGACGAGCAGTACTTC
CDR3: CASSLGGGSFDEQYF

D: TRBD1
size: many
V: TRBV20-1
J: TRBJ1-4
DNA: TGCAGGGAGACGGGACAGAGCAATGAAAAACTGTTTTTT
CDR3: CRETGQSNEKLFF

D: -
size: -
V: TRBV6-2/TRBV6-3
J: TRBJ2-7
DNA: TGTGCCATCGCTGGAGGCGAGGGCAGGGGTACCTACGAGCAGTACTTC
CDR3: CAIAGGEGRGTYEQYF

D: TRBD1
size: many
V: TRBV7-2
J: TRBJ2-7
DNA: TGTGCCAGCAGCTTAGGGGGGGGACAGGGGGGCTACGAGCAGTACTTC
CDR3: CASSLGGGQGGYEQYF

D: -
size: many
V: TRBV2
J: TRBJ1-1
DNA: TGTGCCAGCAGTCGGACACACGTGAACACTGAAGCTTTCTTT
CDR3: CASSRTHVNTEAFF

D: TRBD1
size: many
V: TRBV3-1
J: TRBJ2-1
DNA: TGTGCCAGCAGCCAAGGACAGGGCAATTACAATGAGCAGTTCTTC
CDR3: CASSQGQGNYNEQFF

D: TRBD1
size: many
V: TRBV6-2/TRBV6-3
J: TRBJ2-1
DNA: TGTGCCAGCAGTCCGATGACAGGGTACAATGAGCAGTTCTTC
CDR3: CASSPMTGYNEQFF

D: -
size: many
V: TRBV28
J: TRBJ2-7
DNA: TGTGCCAGCAGTCCGGGCCCCGGACGCGAGCAGTACTTC
CDR3: CASSPGPGREQYF

D: TRBD1
size: -
V: TRBV25-1
J: TRBJ1-2
DNA: TGTGCCAGCAGGGACAGGGACGCGTTCGGAGGCTACACCTTC
CDR3: CASRDRDAFGGYTF

D: -
size: few
V: TRBV6-2/TRBV6-3
J: TRBJ1-6
DNA: TGTGCCAGCCGCCCGCCCACCGGTGCACCCCTCCACTTT
CDR3: CASRPPTGAPLHF